The entry below gives a single T cell receptor (beta chain) sequence along with its context. Its antigen remains unknown. V shed 2 bases and J shed 4 bases, with 12 bases lying between them. Germline V CDR1 and CDR2: SGHRS, YFSETQ. The CDR3 has 14 amino acids. These data originate in a study of cytomegalovirus exposure and HLA in healthy donors. Looking at the study overall: Of all 400 or so donors who were genotyped, about 80% belonged to the Caucasian-associated ancestry cluster. Study outcomes and limitations: Roughly uniform depth of sequencing across donors was assumed in presence/absence analyses. While the bulk of TCR sequences proved rare, some public TCRs turned up in many donors.

PCR amplification relied on 60 Vbeta primers (plus 13 Jbeta primers). As handled by the study authors: In a later analysis, 79 million or so unique TCR beta chains included roughly 11 million shared by two or more donors. Generated by immunoSEQ multiplex PCR, the TCRdb table keeps only in-frame clones and is missing some. For V, J and clone size, that table is used; D and trimming come from the DNA. The profile shows around 85,000 clones, roughly 70% of them singletons. This chain links TRBV5-1 with TRBJ1-2; TRBD1 might be the D (6 bases). The sequence was obtained from a young man in good health and CMV-seropositive. The sequencing input was PBMCs. The CDR3 sequence: CASSLGGTRYGYTF. The CDR3 nucleotides are TGCGCCAGCAGCTTAGGTGGGACACGCTATGGCTACACCTTC.